The next 2 T cell receptor beta chains were all read from a single sample in a study of graft-versus-host responses after intestinal transplantation. Their cognate antigens are unknown. Sequencing used immunoSEQ multiplex PCR; TCRdb keeps in-frame clones, though not all of them. Here the sample spans 45,000 to 65,000 clones, 90% to 95% being singletons. The sample here was unstimulated CD4+ T cells sorted from spleen or lymph node cells, taken before transplant. All receptors come from a human donor who was the organ donor for an intestinal transplant.

The sample holds one count of this clone. V and J are TRBV23-1 and TRBJ2-2, with 7 bases that match TRBD2. TRBV23-1 is placed among ORFs of uncertain function. The V and J ends lost 5 bases and 0 bases, in that order; junction bases with no gene match: 3. The CDR3 covers 15 residues. CDR3 amino acids: CASSGRGPNTGELFF. As DNA, the CDR3 is TGCGCCAGCAGTGGGAGGGGCCCGAACACCGGGGAGCTGTTTTTT.

V and J are TRBV18 and TRBJ1-2, with 12 nucleotides matching TRBD1. Trimming cost V 0 bases and J 8 bases; bases outside gene matches: 10. The CDR3 is made up of 17 amino acids. The V gene's germline CDR1 is KGHSH and CDR2 LQKENI. The CDR3 DNA reads TGTGCCAGCTCACCACCCTCGGGACAGGGGGCGCGGGGAGGCTACACCTTC. Translation: CASSPPSGQGARGGYTF.